This T cell receptor (beta chain) appears in the sequencing data of a study of cytomegalovirus exposure and HLA in healthy donors. Study-level findings and limits: V- and J-gene trimming of TCR beta was linked (in a later analysis) to a missense DCLRE1C variant. Three chains linked to CMV were shown in vitro to be specific for CMV antigens.

PCR involved 60 Vbeta and 13 Jbeta primers. Profiling relied on immunoSEQ multiplex PCR, and the TCRdb table lists in-frame clones only, not all of them. This table holds about 130,000 clones, 80% found once. J lost 1 base, V lost 5 bases, and 5 bases had no gene match. Per the germline V gene, CDR1 is MRHNA and CDR2 is SNTAGT. The CDR3 spans 15 residues. In regard to this clone: Its antigen is unidentified.

The chain recombines TRBV6-4 with TRBJ1-5, with 7 bases identical to TRBD1. This receptor was taken from a male donor in good health and CMV-seronegative. Sequencing was performed on PBMCs. The CDR3 DNA follows: TGTGCCAGCAGTCCCCAGGGGGGAAGCAATCAGCCCCAGCATTTT. Protein sequence: CASSPQGGSNQPQHF.